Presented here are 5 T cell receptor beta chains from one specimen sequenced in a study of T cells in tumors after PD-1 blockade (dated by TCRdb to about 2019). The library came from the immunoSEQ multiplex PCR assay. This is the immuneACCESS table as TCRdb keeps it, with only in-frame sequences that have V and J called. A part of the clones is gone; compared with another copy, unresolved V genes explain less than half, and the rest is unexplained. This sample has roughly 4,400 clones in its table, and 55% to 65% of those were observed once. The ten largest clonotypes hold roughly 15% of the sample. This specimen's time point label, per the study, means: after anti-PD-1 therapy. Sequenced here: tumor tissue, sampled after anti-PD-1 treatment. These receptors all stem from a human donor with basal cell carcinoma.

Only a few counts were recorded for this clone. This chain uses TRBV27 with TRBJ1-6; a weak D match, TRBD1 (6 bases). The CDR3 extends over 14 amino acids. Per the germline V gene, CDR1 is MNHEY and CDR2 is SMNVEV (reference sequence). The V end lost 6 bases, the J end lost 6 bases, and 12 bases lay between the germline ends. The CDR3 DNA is TGTGCCAGCAGGCAAGGACAGACTAATTCACCCCTCCACTTT. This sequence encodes CASRQGQTNSPLHF.

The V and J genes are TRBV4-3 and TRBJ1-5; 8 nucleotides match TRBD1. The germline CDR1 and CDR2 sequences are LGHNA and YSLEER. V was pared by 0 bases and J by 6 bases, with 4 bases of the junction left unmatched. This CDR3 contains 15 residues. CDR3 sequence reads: CASSQEWTGIQPQHF. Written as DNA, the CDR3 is TGCGCCAGCAGCCAAGAATGGACAGGGATTCAGCCCCAGCATTTT.

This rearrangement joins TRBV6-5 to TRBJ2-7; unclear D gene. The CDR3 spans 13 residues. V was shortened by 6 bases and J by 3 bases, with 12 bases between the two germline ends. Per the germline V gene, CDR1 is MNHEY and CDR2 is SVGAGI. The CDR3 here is CASSWGPGYEQYF. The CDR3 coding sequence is TGTGCCAGCAGCTGGGGTCCAGGCTACGAGCAGTACTTC.

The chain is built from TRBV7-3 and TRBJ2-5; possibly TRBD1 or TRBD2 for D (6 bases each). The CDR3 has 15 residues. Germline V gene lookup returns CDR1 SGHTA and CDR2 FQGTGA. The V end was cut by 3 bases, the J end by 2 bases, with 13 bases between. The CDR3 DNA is TGTGCCAGCAGCTTCCTTGGAGGGGGTCAAGAGACCCAGTACTTC. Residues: CASSFLGGGQETQYF.

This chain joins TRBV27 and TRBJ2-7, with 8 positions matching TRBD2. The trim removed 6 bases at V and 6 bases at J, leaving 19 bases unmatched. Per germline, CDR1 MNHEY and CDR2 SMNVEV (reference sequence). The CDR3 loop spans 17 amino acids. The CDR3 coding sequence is TGTGCCAGCAGCCTAAATACCATAGCGGGATTGAGGCTCGAGCAGTACTTC. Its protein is CASSLNTIAGLRLEQYF.